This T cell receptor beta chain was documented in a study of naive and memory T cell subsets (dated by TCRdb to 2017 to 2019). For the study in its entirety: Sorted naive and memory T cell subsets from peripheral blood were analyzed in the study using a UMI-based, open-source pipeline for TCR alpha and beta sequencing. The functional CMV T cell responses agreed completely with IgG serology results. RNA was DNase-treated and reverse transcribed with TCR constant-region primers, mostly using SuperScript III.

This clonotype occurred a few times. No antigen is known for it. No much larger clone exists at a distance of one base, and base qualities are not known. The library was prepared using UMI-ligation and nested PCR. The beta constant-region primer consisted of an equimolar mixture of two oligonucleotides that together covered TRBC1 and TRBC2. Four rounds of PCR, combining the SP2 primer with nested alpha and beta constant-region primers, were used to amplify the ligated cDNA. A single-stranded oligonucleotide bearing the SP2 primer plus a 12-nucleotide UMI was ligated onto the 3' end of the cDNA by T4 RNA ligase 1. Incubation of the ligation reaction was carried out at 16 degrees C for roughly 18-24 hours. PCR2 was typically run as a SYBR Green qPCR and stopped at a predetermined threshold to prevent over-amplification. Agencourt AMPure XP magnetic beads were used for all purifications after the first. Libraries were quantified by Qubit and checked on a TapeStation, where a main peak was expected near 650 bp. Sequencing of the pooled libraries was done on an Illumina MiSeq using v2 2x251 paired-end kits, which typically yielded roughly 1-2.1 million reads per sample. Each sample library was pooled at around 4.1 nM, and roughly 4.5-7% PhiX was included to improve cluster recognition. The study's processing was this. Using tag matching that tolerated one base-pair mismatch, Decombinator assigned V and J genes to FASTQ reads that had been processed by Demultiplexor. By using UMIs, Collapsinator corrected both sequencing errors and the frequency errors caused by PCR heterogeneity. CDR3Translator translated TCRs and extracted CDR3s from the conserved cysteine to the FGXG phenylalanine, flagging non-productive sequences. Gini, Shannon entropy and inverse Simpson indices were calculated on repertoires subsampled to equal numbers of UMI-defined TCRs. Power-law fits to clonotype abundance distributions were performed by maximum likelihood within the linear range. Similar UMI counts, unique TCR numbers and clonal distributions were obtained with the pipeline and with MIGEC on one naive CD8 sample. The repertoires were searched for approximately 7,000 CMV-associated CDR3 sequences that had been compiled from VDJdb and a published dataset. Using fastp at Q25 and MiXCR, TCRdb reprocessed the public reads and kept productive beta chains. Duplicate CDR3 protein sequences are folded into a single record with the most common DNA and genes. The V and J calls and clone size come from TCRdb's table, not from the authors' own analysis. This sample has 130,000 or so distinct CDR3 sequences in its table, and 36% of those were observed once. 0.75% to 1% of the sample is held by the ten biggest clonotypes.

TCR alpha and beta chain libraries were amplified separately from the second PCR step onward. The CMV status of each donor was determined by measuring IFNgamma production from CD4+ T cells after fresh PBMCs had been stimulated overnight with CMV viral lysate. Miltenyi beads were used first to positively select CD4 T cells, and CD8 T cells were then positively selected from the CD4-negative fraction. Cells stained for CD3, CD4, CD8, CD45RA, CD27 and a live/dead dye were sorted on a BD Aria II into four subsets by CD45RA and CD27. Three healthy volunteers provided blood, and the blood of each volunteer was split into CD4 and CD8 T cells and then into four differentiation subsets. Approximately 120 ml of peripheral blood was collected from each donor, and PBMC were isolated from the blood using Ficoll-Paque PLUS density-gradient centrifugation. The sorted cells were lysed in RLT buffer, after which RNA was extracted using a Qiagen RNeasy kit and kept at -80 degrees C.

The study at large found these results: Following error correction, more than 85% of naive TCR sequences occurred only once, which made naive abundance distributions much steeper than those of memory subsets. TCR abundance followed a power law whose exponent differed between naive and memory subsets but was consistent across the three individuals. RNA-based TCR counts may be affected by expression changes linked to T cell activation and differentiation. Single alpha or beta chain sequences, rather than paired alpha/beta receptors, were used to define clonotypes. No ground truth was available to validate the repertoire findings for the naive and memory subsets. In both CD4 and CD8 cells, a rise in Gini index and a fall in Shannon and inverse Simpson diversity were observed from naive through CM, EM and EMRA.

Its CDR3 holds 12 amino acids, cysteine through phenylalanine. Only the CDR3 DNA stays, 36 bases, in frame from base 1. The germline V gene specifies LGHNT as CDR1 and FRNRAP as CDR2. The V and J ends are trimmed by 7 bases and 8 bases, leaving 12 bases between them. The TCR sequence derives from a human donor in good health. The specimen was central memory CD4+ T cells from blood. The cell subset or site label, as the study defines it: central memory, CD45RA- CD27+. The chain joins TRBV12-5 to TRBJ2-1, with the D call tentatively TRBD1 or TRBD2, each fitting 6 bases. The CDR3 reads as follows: CASAPRGDEQFF. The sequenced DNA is TGTGCTAGTGCCCCAAGGGGGGATGAGCAGTTCTTC.